This TCR beta chain stems from a study of blood T cell repertoires in COVID-19. CDR1 is MGHRA and CDR2 is YSYEKL in the germline V gene. The trim removed 4 bases at V and 4 bases at J, leaving 8 bases unmatched. The CDR3 runs to 16 residues. TCRdb's table, derived via immunoSEQ multiplex PCR, lists solely in-frame clones and lacks some. This table has roughly 190,000 clones, 70% to 90% appearing once. This chain joins TRBV4-1 and TRBJ2-7; TRBD2 aligns across 12 bases. The clonotype originates from a man between 60 and 75 years old with active or convalescent COVID-19. The specimen sequenced was peripheral blood. The CDR3 nucleotides read TGCGCCAGCAGCCGGGCCTTACTAGCGGGGGGATACGAGCAGTACTTC. It is translated as CASSRALLAGGYEQYF.